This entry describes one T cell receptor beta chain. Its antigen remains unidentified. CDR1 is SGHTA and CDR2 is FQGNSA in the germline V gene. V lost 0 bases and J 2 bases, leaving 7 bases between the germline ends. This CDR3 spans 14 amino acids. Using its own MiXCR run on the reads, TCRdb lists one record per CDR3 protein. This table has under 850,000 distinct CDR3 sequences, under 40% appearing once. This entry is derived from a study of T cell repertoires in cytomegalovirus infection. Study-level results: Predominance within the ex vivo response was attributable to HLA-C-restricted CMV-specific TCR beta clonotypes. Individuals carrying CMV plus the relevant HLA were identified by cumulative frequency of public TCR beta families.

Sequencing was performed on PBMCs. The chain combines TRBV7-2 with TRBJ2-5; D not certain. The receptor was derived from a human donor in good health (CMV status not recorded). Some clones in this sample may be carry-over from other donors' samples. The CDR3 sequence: CASSLAYRQETQYF. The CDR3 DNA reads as TGTGCCAGCAGCTTAGCGTACAGACAAGAGACCCAGTACTTC.